These 17 T cell receptor beta chains came from one sample sequenced in a study of cytomegalovirus exposure and HLA in healthy donors. Vbeta (60) and Jbeta (13) primers were used in the PCR. Produced via immunoSEQ multiplex PCR; TCRdb's table is partial and in-frame only. In the table there are over 150,000 clones, approximately 79% of which are singletons. The sample taken for sequencing was PBMCs. The receptors here all came from a middle-aged man in good health and CMV-seronegative.

The chain recombines TRBV28 with TRBJ1-5; possible D gene TRBD1, 6 bases. Trimming shortened V by 2 bases and J by 10 bases, and 9 bases separated the two germline ends. Per the germline V gene, CDR1 is MDHEN and CDR2 is SYDVKM. The CDR3 is 12 residues long. DNA of the CDR3: TGTGCCAGCAGTTTAATGGGGGCCCCCCAGCATTTT. It yields the protein CASSLMGAPQHF. Supplemented by reference TRBV28 and TRBJ1-5, the full variable domain reads DVKVTQSSRYLVKRTGEKVFLECVQDMDHENMFWYRQDPGLGLRLIYFSYDVKMKEKGDIPEGYSVSREKKERFSLILESASTNQTSMYLCASSLMGAPQHFGDGTRLSIL.

The CDR3 loop reads CASKTGSLGYTF. CDR3 DNA: TGTGCCAGCAAGACAGGGTCCCTCGGCTACACCTTC. V gene TRBV6-5 combines with J gene TRBJ1-2; 7 nucleotides line up with TRBD1. The length of the CDR3 is 12 residues. V was pared by 7 bases and J by 8 bases, with 7 bases of the junction left unmatched. The germline V gene encodes CDR1 MNHEY and CDR2 SVGAGI.

The J gene is TRBJ2-1, the V gene TRBV15, with 7 bases matching TRBD2. This CDR3 is built from 17 residues. Germline V lookup: CDR1 LNHNV, CDR2 YYDKDF (reference sequence). The trim removed 0 bases at V and 4 bases at J, leaving 9 bases unmatched. CDR3 bases: TGTGCCACCAGCAGAGATAGTGGGACTACTAGATACAATGAGCAGTTCTTC. It translates to CATSRDSGTTRYNEQFF.

The CDR3 bases are TGCAGCGGCGGGAGAGGGGACGCACCAGATACGCAGTATTTT. It yields the protein CSGGRGDAPDTQYF. This chain links TRBV29-1 with TRBJ2-3; 7 bases match TRBD2. J gave up 4 bases and V 7 bases, and 11 bases lay outside the gene matches. Germline CDR1 SQVTM, CDR2 ANQGSEA. The CDR3 has 14 residues.

This chain uses TRBV6-1 with TRBJ1-1; possible D gene TRBD1, 6 bases. The CDR3 sequence is 13 residues long. Between the trimmed V and J ends, which lost 8 bases and 1 base, there was a span of 11 bases. The germline V gene encodes CDR1 MNHNS and CDR2 SASEGT. The CDR3 sequence: CASGKDRNTEAFF. The CDR3 coding sequence is TGTGCCAGCGGAAAGGACAGGAACACTGAAGCTTTCTTT.

The chain carries TRBV4-1 and TRBJ2-5; 9 nucleotides match TRBD2. V lost 0 bases and J lost 4; bases outside the gene matches: 6. Germline V gene lookup returns CDR1 MGHRA and CDR2 YSYEKL. This CDR3 contains 16 residues. CDR3 loop: CASSQEGGRAPETQYF. For the CDR3, the DNA is TGCGCCAGCAGCCAAGAGGGCGGGAGGGCCCCAGAGACCCAGTACTTC.

V and J are TRBV10-3 and TRBJ2-1, with a weak D call TRBD2 (7 bases). This CDR3 comprises 14 residues. Germline V lookup: CDR1 ENHRY, CDR2 SYGVKD. V lost 5 bases, J lost 9 bases, and 17 bases lay in between. The CDR3 loop reads CAISSGAGAGEQFF. The DNA of the CDR3 is TGTGCCATCAGTAGCGGGGCAGGGGCTGGTGAGCAGTTCTTC.

The rearrangement uses TRBV2 and TRBJ2-7; 7 bases fit TRBD2. The CDR3 is 15 residues long. Germline loops: CDR1 SNHLY, CDR2 FYNNEI. J was trimmed by 5 bases and V by 4 bases; bases with no gene match: 11. The CDR3 bases are TGTGCCAGCAGTGTGAGTCTAGCGGTATTAAACGAGCAGTACTTC. It is translated as CASSVSLAVLNEQYF.

This clone showed up just a few times. The chain combines TRBV19 with TRBJ1-1; 10 bases are a match to TRBD1. Germline V lookup: CDR1 LNHDA, CDR2 SQIVND (reference sequence). J gave up 5 bases and V 7 bases, and 16 bases lay outside the gene matches. The CDR3 totals 17 residues. The CDR3 DNA follows: TGTGCCAGTACCCTTTACCGGGACAGGGGAGTTCGAACTGAAGCTTTCTTT. Protein product: CASTLYRDRGVRTEAFF.

The rearrangement joins TRBV5-1 to TRBJ2-7; D may be TRBD1 (5 bases). V dropped 2 bases and J dropped 1 base, with 10 bases sitting between them. Germline CDR1 is SGHRS and CDR2 is YFSETQ. The CDR3 runs to 14 residues. As DNA, the CDR3 is TGCGCCAGCAGCTTTCAGGGATATTCCTACGAGCAGTACTTC. This encodes CASSFQGYSYEQYF.

The chain uses TRBV29-1 and TRBJ2-2; D not certain. Trimming removed 5 bases from V and 7 bases from J, with 14 bases in between. Per germline, CDR1 SQVTM and CDR2 ANQGSEA. The CDR3 consists of 13 residues. CDR3 sequence: CSVKLLDGGELFF. CDR3 sequence (DNA): TGCAGCGTTAAGCTGCTAGATGGCGGGGAGCTGTTTTTT.

The chain couples TRBV9 to TRBJ2-3; D is uncertain. Germline V gives CDR1 SGDLS, CDR2 YYNGEE. The length of the CDR3 is 13 residues. V lost 0 bases and J lost 6, with 8 bases in between. This CDR3 reads CASSVGSVDTQYF. The CDR3 region has the DNA TGTGCCAGCAGCGTAGGAAGCGTGGATACGCAGTATTTT.

The rearrangement uses TRBV10-2 and TRBJ2-1; a possible D gene is TRBD2 (6 bases). The CDR3 is made up of 14 amino acids. V gave up 2 bases and J gave up 2 bases, with 7 bases separating them. Germline CDR1 reads WSHSY; CDR2 reads SAAADI. The CDR3 DNA reads TGCGCCAGCAGTGAGACGGGAGCCTACAATGAGCAGTTCTTC. Translating it yields CASSETGAYNEQFF.

The rearrangement uses TRBV11-2 and TRBJ1-4, with TRBD1 as a possible D gene (6 bases). V was trimmed by 2 bases and J by 7 bases, leaving 17 bases between them. The germline CDR1 and CDR2 sequences are SGHAT and FQNNGV. CDR3 length: 16 residues. In nucleotides, the CDR3 is TGTGCCAGCAGCTTAACGAGAGGGGGGGGCTCTGAAAAACTGTTTTTT. Translated: CASSLTRGGGSEKLFF.

The J gene is TRBJ2-3, the V gene TRBV29-1; 9 positions agree with TRBD1. Germline-derived CDR1 and CDR2 are SQVTM and ANQGSEA. The CDR3 totals 12 residues. The V gene end was trimmed by 6 bases and the J gene end by 8 bases; junction bases not matched to a gene: 6. This CDR3 reads CSVGDREGTQYF. CDR3 nucleotides: TGCAGCGTGGGGGACAGGGAGGGTACGCAGTATTTT.

For this clone: The junction and the germline gene differ at one end; a read error may be behind it. The V call is TRBV7-9, the J call TRBJ2-4; 7 nucleotides align to TRBD1. This CDR3 spans 19 amino acids. The germline V gene encodes CDR1 SEHNR and CDR2 FQNEAQ (reference sequence). This CDR3 reads CASSPTSGTERKAKNSQYF. Written as DNA, the CDR3 is TGTGCCAGCAGCCCGACCTCCGGGACAGAAAGAAAAGCCAAAAACAGTCAGTACTTC. Using reference TRBV7-9 and TRBJ2-4 for the parts outside the CDR3, the full variable domain is DTGVSQNPRHKITKRGQNVTFRCDPISEHNRLYWYRQTLGQGPEFLTYFQNEAQLEKSRLLSDRFSAERPKGSFSTLEIQRTEQGDSAMYLCASSPTSGTERKAKNSQYFGAGTRLSVL.

The rearrangement links TRBV4-1 to TRBJ2-1, with a possible D match to TRBD2 (5 bases). The length of the CDR3 is 14 residues. Between the trimmed V and J ends, which lost 6 bases and 3 bases, there was a span of 12 bases. CDR1 is MGHRA and CDR2 is YSYEKL in the germline V gene. Written as DNA, the CDR3 is TGCGCCAGCAGTCCGGAGGTGGGCTACAATGAGCAGTTCTTC. Protein: CASSPEVGYNEQFF.